This T cell receptor beta chain appears in the sequencing data of a study of identical twins. Concerning this clonotype itself: What it recognizes is unknown.

Study observations and caveats: These conclusions were based on statistical analysis (cross-sectional, not following the same donors). In beta out-of-frame sequences, the excess sharing between twins was weaker.

TCRdb analysed the 5' RACE reads with MiXCR anew, one entry per CDR3 protein. The sample records roughly 720,000 distinct CDR3 sequences, about 18% being singletons. The data were also submitted as part of a second study, on T cells expressing NK-cell markers. That work states: Sorted CD3+CD56+NKG2C+, CD3+CD56+NKG2C- and CD3+CD56-NKG2C+ T-cell subsets were beta-chain profiled.

The sequence came from a woman aged 18 to 35 in good health. The sequencing input was PBMCs.

This chain's CDR3 is CASSNSGGAWEQFF. The CDR3 DNA reads as TGTGCCAGCAGCAACAGCGGGGGGGCATGGGAGCAGTTCTTC. The rearrangement joins TRBV7-2 to TRBJ2-1; 10 bases line up with TRBD2. CDR1 SGHTA and CDR2 FQGNSA come from the germline V gene. The V and J ends lost 5 bases and 10 bases, in that order; junction bases with no gene match: 8. CDR3 size: 14 residues.